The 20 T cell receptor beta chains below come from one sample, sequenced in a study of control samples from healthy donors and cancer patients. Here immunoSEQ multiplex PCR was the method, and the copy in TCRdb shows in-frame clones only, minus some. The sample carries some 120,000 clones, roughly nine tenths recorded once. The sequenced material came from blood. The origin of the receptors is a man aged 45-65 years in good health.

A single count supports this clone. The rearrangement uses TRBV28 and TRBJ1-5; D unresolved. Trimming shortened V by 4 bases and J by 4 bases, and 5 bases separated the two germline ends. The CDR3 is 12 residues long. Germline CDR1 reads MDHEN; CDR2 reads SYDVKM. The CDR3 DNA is TGTGCCAGCAGTTGGGGTAATCAGCCCCAGCATTTT. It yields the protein CASSWGNQPQHF.

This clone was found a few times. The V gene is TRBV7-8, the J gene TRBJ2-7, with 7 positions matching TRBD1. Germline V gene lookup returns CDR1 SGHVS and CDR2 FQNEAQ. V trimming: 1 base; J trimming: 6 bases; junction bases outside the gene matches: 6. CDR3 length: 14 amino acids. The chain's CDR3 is CASSLVGRGSEQYF. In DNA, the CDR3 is TGTGCCAGCAGCTTAGTAGGCAGGGGGTCCGAGCAGTACTTC. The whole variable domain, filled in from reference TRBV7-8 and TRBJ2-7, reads GAGVSQSPRYKVAKRGQDVALRCDPISGHVSLFWYQQALGQGPEFLTYFQNEAQLDKSGLPSDRFFAERPEGSVSTLKIQRTQQEDSAVYLCASSLVGRGSEQYFGPGTRLTVT.

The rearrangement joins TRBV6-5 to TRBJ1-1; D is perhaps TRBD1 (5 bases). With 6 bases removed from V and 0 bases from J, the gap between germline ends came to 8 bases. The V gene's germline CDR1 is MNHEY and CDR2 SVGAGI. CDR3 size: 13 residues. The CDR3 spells CASRDTLNTEAFF. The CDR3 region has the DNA TGTGCCAGCAGGGACACCCTGAACACTGAAGCTTTCTTT.

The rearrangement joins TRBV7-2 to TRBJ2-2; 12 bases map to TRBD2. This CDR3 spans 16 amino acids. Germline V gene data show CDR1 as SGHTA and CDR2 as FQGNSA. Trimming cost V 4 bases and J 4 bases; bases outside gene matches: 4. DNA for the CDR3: TGTGCCAGCAGCTCCTCTAGCGGGGGGGGCACCGGGGAGCTGTTTTTT. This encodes CASSSSSGGGTGELFF.

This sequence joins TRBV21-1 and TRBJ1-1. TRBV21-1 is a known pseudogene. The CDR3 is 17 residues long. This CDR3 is CASRTGLATTIRTEAFF. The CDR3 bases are TGTGCCAGCAGGACCGGATTAGCTACAACAATTCGCACTGAAGCTTTCTTT.

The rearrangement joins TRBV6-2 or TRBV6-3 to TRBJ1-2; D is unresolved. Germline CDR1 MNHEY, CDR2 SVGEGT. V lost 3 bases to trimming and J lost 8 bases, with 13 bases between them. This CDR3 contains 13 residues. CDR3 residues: CASSYVGLGGYTF. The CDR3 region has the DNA TGTGCCAGCAGTTATGTCGGGTTAGGCGGCTACACCTTC.

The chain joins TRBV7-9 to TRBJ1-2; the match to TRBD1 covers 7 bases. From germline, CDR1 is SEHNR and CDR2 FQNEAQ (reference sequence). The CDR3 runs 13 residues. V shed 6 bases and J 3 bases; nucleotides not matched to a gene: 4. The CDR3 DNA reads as TGTGCCAGCAGGCCCGGGACAGACTATGGCTACACCTTC. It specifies CASRPGTDYGYTF.

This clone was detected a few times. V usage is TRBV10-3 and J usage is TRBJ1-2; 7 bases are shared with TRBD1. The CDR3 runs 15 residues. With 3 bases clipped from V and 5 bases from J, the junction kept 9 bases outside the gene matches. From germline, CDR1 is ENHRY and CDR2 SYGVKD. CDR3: CAISEGQVEGYGYTF. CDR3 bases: TGTGCCATCAGTGAAGGACAGGTGGAGGGGTATGGCTACACCTTC.

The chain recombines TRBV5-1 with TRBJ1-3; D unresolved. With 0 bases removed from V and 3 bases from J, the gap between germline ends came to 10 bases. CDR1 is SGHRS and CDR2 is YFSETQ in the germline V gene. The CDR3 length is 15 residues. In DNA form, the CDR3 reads TGCGCCAGCAGCTTGGAAGGGAGCTTTGGAAACACCATATATTTT. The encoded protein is CASSLEGSFGNTIYF. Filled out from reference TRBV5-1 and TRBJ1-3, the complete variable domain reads KAGVTQTPRYLIKTRGQQVTLSCSPISGHRSVSWYQQTPGQGLQFLFEYFSETQRNKGNFPGRFSGRQFSNSRSEMNVSTLELGDSALYLCASSLEGSFGNTIYFGEGSWLTVV.

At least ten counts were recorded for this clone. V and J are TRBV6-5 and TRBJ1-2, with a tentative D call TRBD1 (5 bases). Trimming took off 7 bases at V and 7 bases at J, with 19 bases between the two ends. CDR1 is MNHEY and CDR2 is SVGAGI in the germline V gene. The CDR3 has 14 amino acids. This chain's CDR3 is CASIRPGGISGYTF. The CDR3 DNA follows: TGTGCCAGCATCAGGCCGGGGGGGATCAGTGGCTACACCTTC.

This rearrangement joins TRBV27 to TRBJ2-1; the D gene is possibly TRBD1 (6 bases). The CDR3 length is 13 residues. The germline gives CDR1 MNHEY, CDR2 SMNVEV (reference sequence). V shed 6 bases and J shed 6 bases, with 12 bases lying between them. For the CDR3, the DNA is TGTGCCAGCAGCGAGGGACAAATCAATGAGCAGTTCTTC. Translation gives CASSEGQINEQFF.

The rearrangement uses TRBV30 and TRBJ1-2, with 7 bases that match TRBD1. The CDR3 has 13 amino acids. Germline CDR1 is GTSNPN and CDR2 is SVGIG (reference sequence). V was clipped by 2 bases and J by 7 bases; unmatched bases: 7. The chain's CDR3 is CAWSNKGAGGYTF. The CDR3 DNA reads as TGTGCCTGGAGTAATAAGGGGGCAGGTGGCTACACCTTC.

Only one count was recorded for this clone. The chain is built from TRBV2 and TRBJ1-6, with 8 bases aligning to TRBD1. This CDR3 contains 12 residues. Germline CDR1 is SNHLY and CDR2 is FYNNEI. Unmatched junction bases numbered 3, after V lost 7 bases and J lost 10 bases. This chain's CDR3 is CASTQGDSPLHF. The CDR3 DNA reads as TGTGCCAGCACACAGGGGGACTCACCCCTCCACTTT.

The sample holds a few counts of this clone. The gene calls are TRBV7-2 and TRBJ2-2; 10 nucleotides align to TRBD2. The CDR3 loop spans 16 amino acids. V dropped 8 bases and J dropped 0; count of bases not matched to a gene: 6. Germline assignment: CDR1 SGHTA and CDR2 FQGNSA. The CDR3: CASGALAGANTGELFF. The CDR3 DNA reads TGTGCCAGCGGGGCCCTAGCGGGGGCGAACACCGGGGAGCTGTTTTTT.

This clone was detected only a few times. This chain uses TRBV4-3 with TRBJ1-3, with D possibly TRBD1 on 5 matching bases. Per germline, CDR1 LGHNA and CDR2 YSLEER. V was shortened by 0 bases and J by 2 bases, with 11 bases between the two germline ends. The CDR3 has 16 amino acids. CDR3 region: CASSQDGGFTGNTIYF. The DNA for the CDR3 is TGCGCCAGCAGCCAAGATGGGGGGTTCACTGGAAACACCATATATTTT.

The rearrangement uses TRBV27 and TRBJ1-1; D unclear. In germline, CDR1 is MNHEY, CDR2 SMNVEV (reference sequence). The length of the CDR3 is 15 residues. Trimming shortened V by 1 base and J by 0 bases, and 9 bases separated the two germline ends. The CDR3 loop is CASSLYSGLNTEAFF. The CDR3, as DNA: TGTGCCAGCAGTTTATATTCCGGTCTGAACACTGAAGCTTTCTTT.

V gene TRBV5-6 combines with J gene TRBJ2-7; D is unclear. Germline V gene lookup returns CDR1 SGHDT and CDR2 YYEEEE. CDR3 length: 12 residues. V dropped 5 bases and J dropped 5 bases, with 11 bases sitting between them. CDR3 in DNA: TGTGCCAGCAGTCTGGACGCCAACGAGCAGTACTTC. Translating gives CASSLDANEQYF.

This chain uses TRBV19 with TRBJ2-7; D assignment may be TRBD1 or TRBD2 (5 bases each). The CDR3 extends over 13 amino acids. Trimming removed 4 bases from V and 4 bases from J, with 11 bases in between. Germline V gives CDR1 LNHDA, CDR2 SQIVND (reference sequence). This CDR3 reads CASSNGAPYEQYF. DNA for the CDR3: TGTGCCAGTAGTAACGGGGCCCCTTACGAGCAGTACTTC.

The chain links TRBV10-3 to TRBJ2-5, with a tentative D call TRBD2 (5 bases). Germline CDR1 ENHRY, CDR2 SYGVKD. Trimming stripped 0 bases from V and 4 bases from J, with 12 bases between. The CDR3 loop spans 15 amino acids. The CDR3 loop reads CAISESNGVGETQYF. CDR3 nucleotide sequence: TGTGCCATCAGTGAGTCGAACGGGGTTGGAGAGACCCAGTACTTC.

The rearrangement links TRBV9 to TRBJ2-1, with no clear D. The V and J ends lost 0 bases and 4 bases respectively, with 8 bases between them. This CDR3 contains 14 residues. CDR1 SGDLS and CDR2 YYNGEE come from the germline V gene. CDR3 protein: CASSVDSLYNEQFF. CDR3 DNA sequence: TGTGCCAGCAGCGTAGACTCTTTATACAATGAGCAGTTCTTC.